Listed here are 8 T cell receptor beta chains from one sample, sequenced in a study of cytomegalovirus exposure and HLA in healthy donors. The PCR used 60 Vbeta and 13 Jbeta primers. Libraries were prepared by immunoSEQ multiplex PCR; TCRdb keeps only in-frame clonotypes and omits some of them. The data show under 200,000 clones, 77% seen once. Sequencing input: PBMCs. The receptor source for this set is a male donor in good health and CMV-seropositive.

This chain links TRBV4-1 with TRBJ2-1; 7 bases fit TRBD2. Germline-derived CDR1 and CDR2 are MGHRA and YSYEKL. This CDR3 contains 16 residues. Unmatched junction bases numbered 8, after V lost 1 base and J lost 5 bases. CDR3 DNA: TGCGCCAGCAGCCAAGTCCCTAGCAGCGGGGACAATGAGCAGTTCTTC. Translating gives CASSQVPSSGDNEQFF.

The CDR3 loop reads CASSLEPGDTEAFF. As DNA, the CDR3 is TGCGCCAGCAGCTTGGAACCTGGAGACACTGAAGCTTTCTTT. This rearrangement joins TRBV5-1 to TRBJ1-1; D ambiguous. The CDR3 consists of 14 residues. CDR1 and CDR2 (germline): SGHRS, YFSETQ. V was pared by 0 bases and J by 3 bases, with 9 bases between.

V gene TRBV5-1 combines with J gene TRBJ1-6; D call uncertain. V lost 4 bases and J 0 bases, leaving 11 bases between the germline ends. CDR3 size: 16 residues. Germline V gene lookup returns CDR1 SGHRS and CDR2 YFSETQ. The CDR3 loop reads CASSPTLLSYNSPLHF. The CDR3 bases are TGCGCCAGCAGCCCGACACTCCTCTCCTATAATTCACCCCTCCACTTT.

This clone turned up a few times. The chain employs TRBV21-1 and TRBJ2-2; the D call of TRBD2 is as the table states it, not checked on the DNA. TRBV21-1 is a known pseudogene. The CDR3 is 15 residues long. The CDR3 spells CASSKRSGNTGELFF. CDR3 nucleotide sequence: TGTGCCAGCAGCAAACGGTCGGGGAACACCGGGGAGCTGTTTTTT.

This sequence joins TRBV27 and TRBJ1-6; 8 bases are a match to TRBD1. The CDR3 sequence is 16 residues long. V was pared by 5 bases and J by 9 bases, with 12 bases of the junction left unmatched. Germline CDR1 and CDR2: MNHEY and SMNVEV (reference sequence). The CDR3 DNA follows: TGTGCCAGCAGTATCGACAGGGGTGGGGGGGGTTCACCCCTCCACTTT. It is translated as CASSIDRGGGGSPLHF.

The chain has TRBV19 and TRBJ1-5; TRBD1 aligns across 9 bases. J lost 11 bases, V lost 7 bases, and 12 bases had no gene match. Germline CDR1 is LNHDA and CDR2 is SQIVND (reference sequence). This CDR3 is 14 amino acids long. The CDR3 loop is CASTRTGARVAQHF. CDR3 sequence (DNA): TGTGCCAGTACGAGGACAGGGGCCAGGGTGGCCCAGCATTTT.

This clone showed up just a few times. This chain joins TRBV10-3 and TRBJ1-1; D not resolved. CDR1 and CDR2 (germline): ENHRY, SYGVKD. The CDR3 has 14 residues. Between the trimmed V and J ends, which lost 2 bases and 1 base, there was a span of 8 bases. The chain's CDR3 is CAISEVGGNTEAFF. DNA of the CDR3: TGTGCCATCAGTGAGGTCGGCGGGAACACTGAAGCTTTCTTT.

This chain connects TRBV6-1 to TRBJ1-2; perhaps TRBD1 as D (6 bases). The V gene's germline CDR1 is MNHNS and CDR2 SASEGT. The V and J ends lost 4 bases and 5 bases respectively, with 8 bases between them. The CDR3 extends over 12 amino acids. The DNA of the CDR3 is TGTGCCAGCAGTGCGCAGGGGTATGGCTACACCTTC. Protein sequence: CASSAQGYGYTF.